This TCR beta chain was captured in a study of shared clonotypes between healthy human individuals. The table lists this clone with a count of one. When replicate PCRs were run on sorted subsets, they used 200 to 250 ng DNA, about 30,000 T cell genomes. Profiled with immunoSEQ multiplex PCR; TCRdb holds only in-frame clones, not every one. The table includes about 2.3 million clones, roughly 92% detected once. Unmatched junction bases numbered 9, after V lost 5 bases and J lost 3 bases. CDR3 length equals 16 residues. Germline V gene data show CDR1 as SGHRS and CDR2 as YFSETQ. The clonotype comes from a man between 18 and 29 years old in good health. Some clones in this sample may be carry-over from other donors' samples. Sequencing was carried out using naive CD4+ T cells from PBMCs. This sample's subset: CD45RA+ positively selected. The gene calls are TRBV5-1 and TRBJ2-3, with 10 bases fitting TRBD2. DNA of the CDR3: TGCGCCAGCAGGTCAACTAGCGGGGCGACTACAGATACGCAGTATTTT. It translates to CASRSTSGATTDTQYF.